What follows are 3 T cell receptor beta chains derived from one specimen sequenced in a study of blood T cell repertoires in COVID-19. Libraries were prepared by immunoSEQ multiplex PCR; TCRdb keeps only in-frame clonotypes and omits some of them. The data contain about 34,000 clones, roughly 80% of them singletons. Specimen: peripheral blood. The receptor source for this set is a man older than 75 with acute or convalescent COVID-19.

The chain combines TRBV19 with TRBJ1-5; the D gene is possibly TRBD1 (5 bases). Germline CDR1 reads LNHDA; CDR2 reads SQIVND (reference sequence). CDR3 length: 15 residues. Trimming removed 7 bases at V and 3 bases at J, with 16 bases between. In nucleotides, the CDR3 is TGTGCCAGTACTTTGCTAGGGGCGAACAATCAGCCCCAGCATTTT. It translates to CASTLLGANNQPQHF. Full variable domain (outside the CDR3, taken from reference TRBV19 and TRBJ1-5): DGGITQSPKYLFRKEGQNVTLSCEQNLNHDAMYWYRQDPGQGLRLIYYSQIVNDFQKGDIAEGYSVSREKKESFPLTVTSAQKNPTAFYLCASTLLGANNQPQHFGDGTRLSIL.

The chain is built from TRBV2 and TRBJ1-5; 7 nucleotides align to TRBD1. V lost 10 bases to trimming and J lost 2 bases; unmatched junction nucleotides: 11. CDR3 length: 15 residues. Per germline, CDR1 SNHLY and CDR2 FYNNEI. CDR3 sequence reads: CATAENRGGNQPQHF. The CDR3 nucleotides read TGTGCCACCGCTGAAAACAGGGGAGGCAATCAGCCCCAGCATTTT.

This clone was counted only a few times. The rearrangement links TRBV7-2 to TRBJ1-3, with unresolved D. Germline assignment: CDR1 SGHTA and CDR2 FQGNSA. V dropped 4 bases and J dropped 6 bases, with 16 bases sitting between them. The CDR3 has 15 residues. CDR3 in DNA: TGTGCCAGCAGCTCCCTTGGAGGGATTGCAAACACCATATATTTT. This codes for CASSSLGGIANTIYF. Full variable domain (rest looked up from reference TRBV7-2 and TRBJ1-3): GAGVSQSPSNKVTEKGKDVELRCDPISGHTALYWYRQSLGQGLEFLIYFQGNSAPDKSGLPSDRFSAERTGGSVSTLTIQRTQQEDSAVYLCASSSLGGIANTIYFGEGSWLTVV.